This T cell receptor beta chain was sequenced for a study of blood T cells in healthy people across ages (dated by TCRdb to about 2015). Regarding the complete study: In model experiments, template switching captured roughly one uniquely barcoded TCR beta cDNA molecule for every two T cells. To track age-related changes in TCR beta repertoire diversity, the study relied on deep sequencing normalized with unique cDNA molecular identifiers. The donors were divided into four age groups: young (average around 16 years), middle-aged (approximately 39), aged (approximately 62) and long-lived (about 80). To avoid experimental bias, donors of different ages were distributed randomly across sequencing lanes. Using the same blood draw, the study looked at two additional independent replicas of 1 million unique cDNA reads for two donors, one aged 18 to 29 and the other aged 80 or older.

Donors were roughly 40 systemically healthy Caucasian individuals from Russia aged roughly 6 to 100 years. Each donor gave around 9.9 milliliters of peripheral blood, collected into EDTA-treated Vacutainer tubes. PBMCs were isolated by Ficoll-Paque density-gradient centrifugation, with at least 7 million obtained per sample. Total RNA was extracted from PBMCs with Trizol reagent, with at least 5.5 micrograms obtained per sample. Naive CD45RAhigh/CD27high T cell percentages were measured by flow cytometry on a PBMC aliquot from every donor. Remarks on this clonotype: Its cognate antigen has yet to be identified. No much larger clonotype is one base removed from it; base qualities were not supplied.

The protocol used for the library was 5' RACE. The sequencing machine was an Illumina HiSeq 2500. The second PCR ran for roughly 7 to 11 cycles and used a J-beta primer mix along with a sample-barcoded 5' primer. Each TCR beta cDNA molecule received a unique molecular identifier from a template-switch 5' adaptor carrying 12 random nucleotides. Each sample yielded at least 3 million CDR3-containing paired-end reads. First-strand cDNA was synthesized from all RNA with the Mint cDNA synthesis kit, primed by a TRBC-specific oligonucleotide. All cDNA was treated with uracil-DNA glycosylase and then went through a first 18-cycle PCR with the universal primers M1SS and BC2_uni_R. Per the authors' processing: For normalization, 1 million high-quality reads were randomly selected from each sample, with every read carrying a distinct molecular identifier. Reads with shared molecular identifiers were discarded instead of being binned into consensus sequences. MiTCR, set to a Q25 quality threshold and the strictest error-elimination algorithm, was used for CDR3 identification, clonotype clustering and error correction. A nonparametric unseen species model with Euler transformation was used to estimate lower-bound total TCR beta diversity. Starting from the raw public reads, TCRdb applied fastp trimming at Q25, assembled clones with MiXCR and retained in-frame beta chains. Each entry merges the rows of one CDR3 protein and shows their most common DNA and genes. The V and J calls, along with clone size, are taken from TCRdb and not from the paper's own processing. Recorded for this sample are fewer than 1.5 million distinct CDR3 sequences; about 40% of them occurred a single time. The ten biggest clones cover around 8% of the sample.

Points the paper makes about the study in general: Observed TCR beta diversity per million T cells fell roughly linearly with age, and a significant reduction was already apparent by age approximately 40. Compared with the aged group, the long-lived group had more naive CD4+ T cells, fewer expanded clones and increased TCR diversity, a pattern suggesting age selection. Since profiling was done on bulk unsorted PBMCs, naive and antigen-experienced compartments could not be conclusively compared. Donor CMV infection status was unknown, potentially confounding age-related changes in expanded clonotypes. The percentage of naive T cells measured by flow cytometry correlated strongly with observed TCR beta diversity. Estimates of total diversity based on one million sequenced T cells were considered lower bounds and underestimates.

The CDR1 and CDR2 encoded by the germline V gene (reference sequence) are LGHDT and YNNKEL. Inclusive of the bounding cysteine and phenylalanine, the CDR3 is 17 residues long. This entry keeps only the CDR3 DNA: 51 bases, framed from base 1. Unmatched junction bases come to 10, with V trimmed by 0 bases and J by 6 bases. Recombination joined TRBV3-1 with TRBJ1-5, and 8 junctional nucleotides match TRBD1. This receptor was taken from a woman between 18 and 30 years old in good health. Sequences were obtained from blood. The bases read TGTGCCAGCAGCCAAGATTGGGGCAGGGGGCAGGGTCAGCCCCAGCATTTT. This encodes CASSQDWGRGQGQPQHF.